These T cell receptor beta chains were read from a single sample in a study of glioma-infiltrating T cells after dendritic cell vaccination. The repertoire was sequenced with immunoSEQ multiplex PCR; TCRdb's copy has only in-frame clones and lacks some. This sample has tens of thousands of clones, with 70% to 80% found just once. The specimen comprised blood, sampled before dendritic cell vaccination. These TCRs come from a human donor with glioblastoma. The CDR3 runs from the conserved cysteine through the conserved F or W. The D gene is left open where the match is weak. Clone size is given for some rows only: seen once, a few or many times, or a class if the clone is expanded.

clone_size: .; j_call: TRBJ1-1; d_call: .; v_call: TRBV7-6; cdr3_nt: TGTGCCAGCAGCCCCCCAGGGTGGACTGAAGCTTTCTTT; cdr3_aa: CASSPPGWTEAFF
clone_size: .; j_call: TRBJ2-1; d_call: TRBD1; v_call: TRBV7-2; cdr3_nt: TGTGCCAGCAGCTTGGACAGGGGTGGGAATGAGCAGTTCTTC; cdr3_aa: CASSLDRGGNEQFF
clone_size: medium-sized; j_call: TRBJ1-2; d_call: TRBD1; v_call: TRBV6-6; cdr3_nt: TGTGCCAGCAGTACCCGGGACAGTTCGTTCGGGGATGGCTACACCTTC; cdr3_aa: CASSTRDSSFGDGYTF
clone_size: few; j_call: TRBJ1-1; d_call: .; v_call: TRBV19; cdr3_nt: TGTGCCAGTAGTGGACATAGGTTGGTGAACACTGAAGCTTTCTTT; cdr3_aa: CASSGHRLVNTEAFF
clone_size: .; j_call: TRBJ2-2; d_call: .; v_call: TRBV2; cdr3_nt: TGTGCCAGCAGTCGACAGAACACCGGGGAGCTGTTTTTT; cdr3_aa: CASSRQNTGELFF
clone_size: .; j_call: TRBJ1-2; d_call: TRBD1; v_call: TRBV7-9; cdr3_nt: TGTGCCAGCAGCCGGGACAGGGGAGGCTATGGCTACACCTTC; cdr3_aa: CASSRDRGGYGYTF
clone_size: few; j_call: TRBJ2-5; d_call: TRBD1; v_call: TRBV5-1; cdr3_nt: TGCGCCAGCAGCTTGGCAGGGGGATACCAAGAGACCCAGTACTTC; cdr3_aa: CASSLAGGYQETQYF
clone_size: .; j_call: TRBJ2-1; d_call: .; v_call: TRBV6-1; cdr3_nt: TGTGCCAGCATCCAACAGTCGTACAATGAGCAGTTCTTC; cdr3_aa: CASIQQSYNEQFF
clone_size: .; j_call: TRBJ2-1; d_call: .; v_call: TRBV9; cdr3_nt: TGTGCCAGCAGCGTGGAGGTGGTAGCTGGTAGTGAGCAGTTCTTC; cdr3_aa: CASSVEVVAGSEQFF
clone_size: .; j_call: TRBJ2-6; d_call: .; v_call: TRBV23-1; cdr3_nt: TGCGCCAGCAGTCAAAACCCCCGAGCGGTTGGGGTTTCTGGGGCCAACGTCCTGACTTTC; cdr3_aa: CASSQNPRAVGVSGANVLTF